This T cell receptor beta chain was found in a study of blood T cell repertoires in COVID-19. Study-wide background: Both acute and convalescent COVID-19 samples were obtained from the United States, Italy and Spain. In each case, the material was cDNA or gDNA derived from T cells, B-cell-depleted T cells, or PBMCs.

As originally analysed: Nucleated cell number was recorded as an estimate derived from reference gene primer amplification. Method: immunoSEQ multiplex PCR; TCRdb's copy keeps in-frame clones and lacks some. That table gives V, J and clone size, and the DNA gave D and trimming. The table lists about 81,000 clones, roughly 78% of them singletons. The CDR3 length is 11 residues. V shed 5 bases and J shed 3 bases, with 5 bases lying between them. The genes are TRBV12-3 or TRBV12-4 and TRBJ2-7, with unresolved D. This receptor was taken from a human donor in a cohort sampled during active COVID-19. The material sequenced was peripheral blood. CDR3 DNA: TGTGCCAGCAGTCTATTCTACGAGCAGTACTTC. This sequence encodes CASSLFYEQYF.